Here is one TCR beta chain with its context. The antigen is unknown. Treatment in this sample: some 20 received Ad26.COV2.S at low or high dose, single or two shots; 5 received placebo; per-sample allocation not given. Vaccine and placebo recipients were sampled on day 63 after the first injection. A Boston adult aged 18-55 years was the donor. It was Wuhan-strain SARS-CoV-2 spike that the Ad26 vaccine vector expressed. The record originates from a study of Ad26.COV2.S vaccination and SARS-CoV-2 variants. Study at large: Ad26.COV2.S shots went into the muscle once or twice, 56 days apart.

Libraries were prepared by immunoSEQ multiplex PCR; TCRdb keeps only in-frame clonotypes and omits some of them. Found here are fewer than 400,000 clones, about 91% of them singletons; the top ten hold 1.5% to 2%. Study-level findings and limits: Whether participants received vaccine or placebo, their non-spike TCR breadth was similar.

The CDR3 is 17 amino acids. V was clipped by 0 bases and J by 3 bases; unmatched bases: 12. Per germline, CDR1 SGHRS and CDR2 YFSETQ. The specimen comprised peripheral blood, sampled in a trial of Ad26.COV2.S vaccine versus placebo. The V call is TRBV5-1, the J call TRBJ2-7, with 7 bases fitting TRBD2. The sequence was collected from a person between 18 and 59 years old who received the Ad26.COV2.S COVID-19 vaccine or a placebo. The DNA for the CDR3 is TGCGCCAGCAGCTTGGCCGTTTTAGTACGGGGGGACTACGAGCAGTACTTC. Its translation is CASSLAVLVRGDYEQYF.